Many counts were recorded for the clone carrying this T cell receptor (beta chain). Its matching antigen is unknown. A TCRbeta library incorporating unique molecular identifiers was prepared. TCRdb called the PCR reads again in MiXCR, with one record for every CDR3 protein. The repertoire consists of fewer than 1 million distinct CDR3 sequences, with 15% to 20% occurring once and the leading ten covering roughly 5%. This entry comes from a study of T-cell reconstitution after alpha-beta-depleted transplantation in children. General observations from the study: T-cell counts and diversity at one year following transplant were attributed mainly to newly produced T cells. Recipient T cells and thymic progenitors that survived gave rise to the high TCRbeta diversity observed at day 60 in some patients. Reports say that about two months after transplant, the alpha-beta T cells came out of several hundred graft clones that had expanded.

The CDR3 is made up of 13 amino acids. V dropped 1 base and J dropped 2 bases, with 6 bases sitting between them. This chain connects TRBV12-3 or TRBV12-4 to TRBJ2-7, with D possibly matching TRBD2 (6 bases). The TCR originated in a male patient between 10 and 17 years old who had a stem cell transplant for acute lymphoblastic leukemia, so the T cells may come from the graft donor. The source material was PBMCs, mostly from graft donor cells, sampled 360 days after TCRalphabeta/CD19-depleted stem cell transplant. The DNA of the CDR3 is TGTGCCAGCAGTTTAGGGACTACCTACGAGCAGTACTTC. Amino acids: CASSLGTTYEQYF.